This T cell receptor beta chain was documented in a study of chemoradiotherapy in HPV16-positive cancers (dated by TCRdb to between 2021 and 2024). Turning to the overall study: Using functional T-cell assays on cells from a couple of HPV16-positive patients, the researchers defined candidate HPV-specific T-cell clones and common TCR motifs. The candidate HPV-specific TCRs and motifs were then tracked in TCR repertoires from around 86 patients with HPV-related cancers. Whether T-cell immunity against the HPV oncoproteins E6 and E7 changes during chemoradiotherapy and whether survival is affected by this immunity were examined in the study. Study-level results and caveats: Improved recurrence-free survival in HPV16-positive patients was associated with expansion of HPV-responsive T cells during chemoradiotherapy. The functional definition of HPV-specific T cells came from only a couple of HPV16-positive patients, and the survival association was reported for HPV16-positive patients. Expansion of candidate HPV-specific clones and E7-related TCR motifs was observed in the tumor microenvironment during treatment, whereas no such expansion was observed for non-HPV-specific T cells.

The germline V gene encodes CDR1 SGHRS and CDR2 YFSETQ. Trimming costs V 7 bases and J 0 bases, and their ends lie 9 bases apart. Spanning cysteine to phenylalanine, the CDR3 consists of 13 amino acids. The sequence is cut down to CDR3 DNA, 39 bases in frame from base 1. Comment on this clone: Its binding antigen is unknown. One base away there is no much larger clone; base qualities are not given.

Preparation of the library involved the immunoSEQ multiplex PCR assay. What TCRdb holds here is the immuneACCESS table cut down to in-frame rearrangements. Part of the clones is not present; checked against another copy, under half of the missing clones reflect an unresolved V gene, and the others are unexplained. The sample data list roughly 720 clones, and around 85% of these were observed just once. The ten largest make up roughly 3.9% of the sample. Because repertoires were sampled repeatedly during chemoradiotherapy, clonal expansion in the tumor microenvironment could be followed. The chain couples TRBV5-1 to TRBJ2-3; perhaps TRBD1 is the D gene, with 6 bases matching. Material: tumor tissue, obtained from a patient who underwent chemoradiotherapy. The TCR was taken from a human donor with HPV-associated anogenital cancer. The CDR3 region has the sequence CASRQASTDTQYF. The DNA sequence is TGCGCCAGCCGACAGGCTAGCACAGATACGCAGTATTTT.